The 25 T cell receptor beta chains given below trace back to one sample, sequenced in a study of T cell responses to AZD1222 COVID-19 vaccine. Only in-frame clones appear in the TCRdb table, and some are missing; sequencing was by immunoSEQ multiplex PCR. The specimen's table records about 140,000 clones. Input material: peripheral blood. The receptors were sampled from an adult in good health.

The rearrangement joins TRBV2 to TRBJ2-1; TRBD2 matches 7 bases. Germline V gene lookup returns CDR1 SNHLY and CDR2 FYNNEI. V shed 6 bases, J shed 3 bases, and the junction held 20 bases outside the gene matches. The CDR3 covers 19 residues. CDR3 coding DNA: TGTGCCAGCAGCCCGGGACTAAAGCGGTCCCGACGAGGCTACAATGAGCAGTTCTTC. Its translation: CASSPGLKRSRRGYNEQFF.

This rearrangement joins TRBV5-1 to TRBJ2-3, with TRBD2 as a possible D gene (6 bases). Trimming shortened V by 7 bases and J by 0 bases, and 12 bases separated the two germline ends. In germline, CDR1 is SGHRS, CDR2 YFSETQ. This CDR3 is 14 amino acids long. CDR3 DNA sequence: TGCGCCAGCTGCCGGGGGACTAGCACAGATACGCAGTATTTT. It specifies CASCRGTSTDTQYF.

This chain uses TRBV30 with TRBJ1-2; D uncertain. This CDR3 region has 13 residues. CDR1 is GTSNPN and CDR2 is SVGIG in the germline V gene (reference sequence). The V end was cut by 0 bases, the J end by 2 bases, with 7 bases between. CDR3 protein: CAWSVTGNYGYTF. CDR3 nucleotides: TGTGCCTGGAGTGTCACCGGGAACTATGGCTACACCTTC.

The J gene is TRBJ1-1, the V gene TRBV6-5, with D perhaps matching TRBD1 (5 bases). V was pared by 7 bases and J by 5 bases, with 8 bases between. This CDR3 is built from 11 residues. The V gene's germline CDR1 is MNHEY and CDR2 SVGAGI. CDR3 nucleotides: TGTGCCAGCAACCAGGGAACTGAAGCTTTCTTT. Encoded protein: CASNQGTEAFF.

This chain connects TRBV30 to TRBJ2-3; D perhaps matches TRBD2 (6 bases). CDR1 and CDR2 (germline): GTSNPN, SVGIG (reference sequence). Trimming shortened V by 0 bases and J by 0 bases, and 10 bases separated the two germline ends. This CDR3 region has 15 residues. In DNA, the CDR3 is TGTGCCTGGAGTGTTGGGGGGATCAGCACAGATACGCAGTATTTT. This translates into CAWSVGGISTDTQYF.

V is TRBV6-1 and J is TRBJ1-5, with D unresolved. Germline lookup yields CDR1 MNHNS and CDR2 SASEGT. There are 13 residues in the CDR3. The ends were cut back, 1 base at V and 7 bases at J, with 8 bases in the middle. The chain's CDR3 is CASSEGRRQPQHF. CDR3 coding DNA: TGTGCCAGCAGTGAAGGAAGGCGGCAGCCCCAGCATTTT.

The chain combines TRBV4-1 with TRBJ1-5; D gene unclear. Germline CDR1 MGHRA, CDR2 YSYEKL. Trimming cost V 0 bases and J 5 bases, with 11 bases left between them. This CDR3 spans 15 amino acids. The CDR3 DNA is TGCGCCAGCAGCCAAGAAGACCGGGCCGATCAGCCCCAGCATTTT. This translates into CASSQEDRADQPQHF.

This chain connects TRBV9 to TRBJ1-1, with D unresolved. Germline V CDR1 and CDR2: SGDLS, YYNGEE. Trimming left V 4 bases short and J 3 bases short, with 19 bases between. The CDR3 spans 16 residues. The CDR3, as DNA: TGTGCCAGCAGCCGAACCCTCGTAATATCCGACACTGAAGCTTTCTTT. It codes for CASSRTLVISDTEAFF.

J is TRBJ1-1 and V is TRBV7-2; unclear D gene. This CDR3 comprises 12 residues. With 3 bases removed from V and 6 bases from J, the gap between germline ends came to 8 bases. Germline V lookup: CDR1 SGHTA, CDR2 FQGNSA. The CDR3 protein is CASSFTTSEAFF. The CDR3 DNA is TGTGCCAGCAGCTTTACGACATCTGAAGCTTTCTTT.

This chain connects TRBV28 to TRBJ2-1; a weak D match, TRBD2 (7 bases). Trimming shortened V by 4 bases and J by 7 bases, and 20 bases separated the two germline ends. Germline assignment: CDR1 MDHEN and CDR2 SYDVKM. This CDR3 comprises 16 residues. CDR3 amino acids: CASSSPGGGALNEQFF. The CDR3 nucleotides are TGTGCCAGCAGTTCTCCTGGGGGGGGCGCATTGAATGAGCAGTTCTTC. Full variable domain (rest looked up from reference TRBV28 and TRBJ2-1): DVKVTQSSRYLVKRTGEKVFLECVQDMDHENMFWYRQDPGLGLRLIYFSYDVKMKEKGDIPEGYSVSREKKERFSLILESASTNQTSMYLCASSSPGGGALNEQFFGPGTRLTVL.

The chain has TRBV6-5 and TRBJ1-1; tentatively, D is TRBD1 (6 bases). V shed 6 bases and J shed 0 bases, with 11 bases lying between them. CDR1 and CDR2 from the germline V gene are MNHEY and SVGAGI. The CDR3 has 14 amino acids. CDR3 sequence: CASSLTGMNTEAFF. DNA of the CDR3: TGTGCCAGCAGCTTAACAGGGATGAACACTGAAGCTTTCTTT.

The chain recombines TRBV7-9 with TRBJ1-6; D remains ambiguous. The CDR3 runs 14 residues. Per germline, CDR1 SEHNR and CDR2 FQNEAQ (reference sequence). V was trimmed by 6 bases and J by 8 bases, leaving 14 bases between them. CDR3 amino acids: CASRNRNGDSPLHF. The CDR3 DNA follows: TGTGCCAGCAGGAATAGGAACGGGGATTCACCCCTCCACTTT.

The chain carries TRBV30 and TRBJ1-1, with a tentative D call TRBD1 (5 bases). CDR1 and CDR2 from the germline V gene are GTSNPN and SVGIG (reference sequence). The V and J ends lost 7 bases and 5 bases respectively, with 14 bases between them. The CDR3 runs 12 residues. The CDR3 region is CASARGETEAFF. The CDR3 DNA follows: TGTGCCTCGGCCCGGGGGGAGACTGAAGCTTTCTTT.

This chain uses TRBV3-1 (or the pseudogene TRBV3-2) with TRBJ1-2; D not resolved. V was cut by 2 bases and J by 1 base, with 2 bases left in between. The CDR3 is 12 residues long. CDR1 is LGHDT and CDR2 is YNNKEL in the germline V gene (reference sequence). The CDR3 DNA follows: TGTGCCAGCAGCCAAAATAACTATGGCTACACCTTC. Translated: CASSQNNYGYTF.

The chain carries TRBV6-2 or TRBV6-3 and TRBJ2-1, with D possibly matching TRBD1 (6 bases). Germline lookup yields CDR1 MNHEY and CDR2 SVGEGT. V gave up 6 bases and J gave up 4 bases, with 16 bases separating them. CDR3 size: 15 residues. CDR3 sequence reads: CASSSGTPTYNEQFF. The CDR3 bases are TGTGCCAGCAGCTCCGGGACACCTACTTACAATGAGCAGTTCTTC.

The V call is TRBV6-2 or TRBV6-3, the J call TRBJ1-4; possible D gene TRBD1, 5 bases. This CDR3 is 14 amino acids long. Between the trimmed V and J ends, which lost 4 bases and 8 bases, there was a span of 14 bases. Germline V lookup: CDR1 MNHEY, CDR2 SVGEGT. The CDR3: CASSSSREGEKLFF. CDR3 DNA: TGTGCCAGCAGTTCCTCACGGGAGGGGGAAAAACTGTTTTTT.

This sequence joins TRBV10-3 and TRBJ1-5; no reliable D call. The CDR3 has 14 residues. Trimming shortened V by 0 bases and J by 4 bases, and 7 bases separated the two germline ends. Germline values: CDR1 ENHRY, CDR2 SYGVKD. CDR3 loop: CAISESTKNQPQHF. The CDR3 DNA reads as TGTGCCATCAGTGAGTCCACAAAGAATCAGCCCCAGCATTTT.

The chain joins TRBV19 to TRBJ2-1; TRBD1 aligns across 7 bases. Germline CDR1 LNHDA, CDR2 SQIVND (reference sequence). V was pared by 5 bases and J by 8 bases, with 9 bases of the junction left unmatched. The length of the CDR3 is 14 residues. The CDR3 DNA reads TGTGCCAGTAGTTCCCGCCGACAGGGTGATGAGCAGTTCTTC. Amino acid sequence: CASSSRRQGDEQFF.

Remarks on this clone: The same CDR3 also results from other DNA sequences found in this sample. This chain links TRBV5-1 with TRBJ2-3; unclear D gene. V lost 4 bases and J lost 0, with 9 bases in between. CDR3 length: 14 amino acids. The germline V gene encodes CDR1 SGHRS and CDR2 YFSETQ. This CDR3 is CASSLGPSTDTQYF. CDR3 sequence (DNA): TGCGCCAGCAGCCTAGGACCGAGCACAGATACGCAGTATTTT.

The chain couples TRBV4-1 to TRBJ2-5; 9 bases agree with TRBD1. V gave up 5 bases and J gave up 5 bases; unmatched junction bases: 12. Germline V gene sequence: CDR1 MGHRA, CDR2 YSYEKL. The CDR3 contains 16 residues. The CDR3 DNA is TGCGCCAGCAGCTACCACATGGACAGGGGAGGCGAGACCCAGTACTTC. This sequence encodes CASSYHMDRGGETQYF.

This sequence joins TRBV30 and TRBJ1-4; D is unresolved. V lost 5 bases to trimming and J lost 5 bases, with 6 bases between them. Germline V gene sequence: CDR1 GTSNPN, CDR2 SVGIG (reference sequence). The CDR3 extends over 11 amino acids. The CDR3 region is CAWGGNEKLFF. The CDR3 coding sequence is TGTGCCTGGGGAGGGAATGAAAAACTGTTTTTT. The full variable domain, rest sourced from reference TRBV30 and TRBJ1-4, is SQTIHQWPATLVQPVGSPLSLECTVEGTSNPNLYWYRQAAGRGLQLLFYSVGIGQISSEVPQNLSASRPQDRQFILSSKKLLLSDSGFYLCAWGGNEKLFFGSGTQLSVL.

The chain recombines TRBV3-1 (or the pseudogene TRBV3-2) with TRBJ1-2; 7 bases map to TRBD1. The ends lost 0 bases at V and 7 bases at J; junction bases unmatched: 5. Germline CDR1 reads LGHDT; CDR2 reads YNNKEL (reference sequence). This CDR3 contains 14 residues. The CDR3 nucleotides read TGTGCCAGCAGCCAAGATCAGGGGGAGGGTGGCTACACCTTC. It codes for CASSQDQGEGGYTF.

V usage is TRBV19 and J usage is TRBJ1-4, with 8 bases aligning to TRBD1. The V and J ends lost 7 bases and 5 bases, in that order; junction bases with no gene match: 9. Germline V CDR1 and CDR2: LNHDA, SQIVND (reference sequence). The CDR3 is 15 residues long. The CDR3 loop reads CASKARGRRNEKLFF. CDR3 nucleotide sequence: TGTGCCAGTAAGGCCAGGGGGCGCCGAAATGAAAAACTGTTTTTT.

The V and J genes are TRBV6-5 and TRBJ1-2; 7 bases match TRBD1. CDR1 is MNHEY and CDR2 is SVGAGI in the germline V gene. Trimming removed 4 bases from V and 4 bases from J; junction bases left unmatched: 9. CDR3 length equals 15 residues. The CDR3: CASSSDRVFGYGYTF. CDR3 nucleotides: TGTGCCAGCAGTTCAGACAGGGTATTTGGCTATGGCTACACCTTC.

The chain joins TRBV6-5 to TRBJ1-2; no reliable D call. The length of the CDR3 is 15 residues. The V gene's germline CDR1 is MNHEY and CDR2 SVGAGI. Trimming took off 0 bases at V and 5 bases at J, with 13 bases between the two ends. The DNA of the CDR3 is TGTGCCAGCAGTTACTCGGGAGGGTACGGATATGGCTACACCTTC. Protein sequence: CASSYSGGYGYGYTF.